Listed below are T cell receptor beta chains from one sample, sequenced in a study of Graves' ophthalmopathy and Graves' hyperthyroidism. One entry per CDR3 protein results from TCRdb running MiXCR on the multiplex PCR reads. The sample contains about 380,000 distinct CDR3 sequences, roughly 15% of which appear only once. Source material: peripheral blood. These receptors were collected from a woman aged 18-29 years with stable Graves' hyperthyroidism. Each CDR3 is given with its conserved first and last residue. The D gene is left open where the match is weak. Clone sizes are given selectively: once, few, many, or a class where the clone is expanded.

TGTGCCAGCAGCCAAGGGACGGGTAGGAGCAATCAGCCCCAGCATTTT	CASSQGTGRSNQPQHF	16	TRBV3-1	few	.	TRBJ1-5
TGTGCCAGCAGCGTAAGGCAGGGCCCCAACACCGGGGAGCTGTTTTTT	CASSVRQGPNTGELFF	16	TRBV9	many	.	TRBJ2-2
TGTGCCAGCAGTGAAGCATTTGGGAGCACCTTC	CASSEAFGSTF	11	TRBV6-4	.	.	TRBJ1-2
TGTGCCAGCAGCTTGCGAAGTGGCGGGGGGGCCTCTGGGGCCAACGTCCTGACTTTC	CASSLRSGGGASGANVLTF	19	TRBV5-4	.	TRBD2	TRBJ2-6
TGCGCCAGCAGCTTGGCCGGGACAGGGTACCAAGAGACCCAGTACTTC	CASSLAGTGYQETQYF	16	TRBV5-1	few	TRBD1	TRBJ2-5
TGTGCCAGCAGTTTAGCGCTTGGGGGGGAGGACATTCAGTACTTC	CASSLALGGEDIQYF	15	TRBV12-3/TRBV12-4	many	TRBD2	TRBJ2-4
TGTGCCAGTAGTATCGTTAGGGGCCTGGGGACAGCCGACACTGAAACCTTCTTT	CASSIVRGLGTADTETFF	18	TRBV19	.	TRBD1	TRBJ1-1
TGTGCCAGCGGTGGTTCCCACCGTAATCAGCCCCAGCATTTT	CASGGSHRNQPQHF	14	TRBV12-3/TRBV12-4	few	.	TRBJ1-5
TGTGCCAGCAGTCCATACAATCAGCCCCAGCATTTT	CASSPYNQPQHF	12	TRBV28	.	.	TRBJ1-5
TGTGCCAGCTTCCGGGAGGCTGCATCAGAGAACACTGAAGCTTTCTTT	CASFREAASENTEAFF	16	TRBV7-6	.	.	TRBJ1-1
TGTGCCATCAGTGAGTCGAATGGAGTAGCCTACGAGCAGTACTTC	CAISESNGVAYEQYF	15	TRBV10-3	many	.	TRBJ2-7
TGCGCCAGCAGCTTGGGAGTTGGGTCTGGGGCCAACGTCCTGACTTTC	CASSLGVGSGANVLTF	16	TRBV5-1	many	.	TRBJ2-6
TGTGCCAGTAGTATAGTGGCAGATAGCAATCAGCCCCAGCATTTT	CASSIVADSNQPQHF	15	TRBV19	many	.	TRBJ1-5
TGTGCCACCAGTGATTTGTTGAGGTCAGAAGCTTTCTTT	CATSDLLRSEAFF	13	TRBV24-1	many	.	TRBJ1-1
TGTGCCAGCACTGAGAATCTTGCGGTGAACGCTGAAGCTTTCTTT	CASTENLAVNAEAFF	15	TRBV6-1	many	.	TRBJ1-1
TGTGCCAGCACCGGGACAGGTCTAACCTACGAGCAGTACTTC	CASTGTGLTYEQYF	14	TRBV12-3/TRBV12-4	.	TRBD1	TRBJ2-7
TGCAGCGTTGGTCTCAGGGGGGGAGGGAGCTATGGCTACACCTTC	CSVGLRGGGSYGYTF	15	TRBV29-1	many	TRBD1	TRBJ1-2
TGTGCCAGCAGCCTGACAGGGGCTAGAGCTGAAGCTTTCTTT	CASSLTGARAEAFF	14	TRBV2	.	TRBD1	TRBJ1-1
TGTGCCAGCAGCGAGCGGAGGGGGGACGGGGAGCTGTTTTTT	CASSERRGDGELFF	14	TRBV7-2	many	.	TRBJ2-2
TGTGCCAGCAGTTTACGCGGTCATCCGTACCAAGAGACCCAGTACTTC	CASSLRGHPYQETQYF	16	TRBV12-3/TRBV12-4	.	.	TRBJ2-5
TGTGCCAGCAGCGACTGGGACAGGGGGCGAGAAAACATTCAGTACTTC	CASSDWDRGRENIQYF	16	TRBV5-4	.	TRBD1	TRBJ2-4
TGCAGTGCTAGCATTACTACAGGGGGTTCTCAGCCCCAGCATTTT	CSASITTGGSQPQHF	15	TRBV20-1	many	TRBD1	TRBJ1-5
TGTGCCAGCAGGAAATCCGACAGGTCTTCGGCGGGCGAGCAGTACTTC	CASRKSDRSSAGEQYF	16	TRBV2	many	.	TRBJ2-7
TGTGCCAGCAGCCCCTATGAGACGCCTCTGGATTTT	CASSPYETPLDF	12	TRBV7-2	many	.	TRBJ1-3
TGTGCCAGCAGCTTATCCACAGGGCAGCCCCAGCATTTT	CASSLSTGQPQHF	13	TRBV13	many	.	TRBJ1-5
TGTGCCAGCAGTACCACAGGGCTAAGTGGCTACACCTTC	CASSTTGLSGYTF	13	TRBV6-5	many	.	TRBJ1-2
TGTGCCAGCAGTGAACGGGCCCCAAACTATGGCTACACCTTC	CASSERAPNYGYTF	14	TRBV6-1	many	.	TRBJ1-2
TGTGCCAGCAGTATCGACAGGGGTAATTCACCCCTCCACTTT	CASSIDRGNSPLHF	14	TRBV6-5	many	TRBD1	TRBJ1-6
TGTGCCAGCAGTTACCCTACCTACGCCAGCGGGGGGCTCCAAGAGACCCAGTACTTC	CASSYPTYASGGLQETQYF	19	TRBV6-2/TRBV6-3	many	TRBD2	TRBJ2-5
TGTGCCAGCAGCTTAGGAGACAGCCCGAGTGGACCCCAGTACTTC	CASSLGDSPSGPQYF	15	TRBV7-9	many	.	TRBJ2-5
TGCGCCAGCAGCTTGTCTGAGAATTCACCCCTCCACTTT	CASSLSENSPLHF	13	TRBV5-1	many	.	TRBJ1-6
TGTGCCAGCCAGGGGGCGGACTATGGCTACACCTTC	CASQGADYGYTF	12	TRBV6-1	many	TRBD1	TRBJ1-2
TGCGCCAGCAGCTTGGAATACAGCTATGGCTACACCTTC	CASSLEYSYGYTF	13	TRBV5-1	many	.	TRBJ1-2
TGTGCCAGCAGTTGGGACAGTGATCAGTACTTC	CASSWDSDQYF	11	TRBV6-5	many	TRBD1	TRBJ2-7
TGTGCTAGTGGTTTGAACTATGGCTACACCTTC	CASGLNYGYTF	11	TRBV12-5	many	.	TRBJ1-2
TGTGCCAGCAGTTACTCGGGAGGGGCGACCTACGAGCAGTACTTC	CASSYSGGATYEQYF	15	TRBV6-5	.	TRBD2	TRBJ2-7
TGTGCCAGCAGCTCGATCGGAAACTATTCACCCCTCCACTTT	CASSSIGNYSPLHF	14	TRBV7-8	many	.	TRBJ1-6
TGTGCCAGCAGTTACCAACAGGGTCGGGAGGGGACCCAGTACTTC	CASSYQQGREGTQYF	15	TRBV6-5	.	TRBD2	TRBJ2-5